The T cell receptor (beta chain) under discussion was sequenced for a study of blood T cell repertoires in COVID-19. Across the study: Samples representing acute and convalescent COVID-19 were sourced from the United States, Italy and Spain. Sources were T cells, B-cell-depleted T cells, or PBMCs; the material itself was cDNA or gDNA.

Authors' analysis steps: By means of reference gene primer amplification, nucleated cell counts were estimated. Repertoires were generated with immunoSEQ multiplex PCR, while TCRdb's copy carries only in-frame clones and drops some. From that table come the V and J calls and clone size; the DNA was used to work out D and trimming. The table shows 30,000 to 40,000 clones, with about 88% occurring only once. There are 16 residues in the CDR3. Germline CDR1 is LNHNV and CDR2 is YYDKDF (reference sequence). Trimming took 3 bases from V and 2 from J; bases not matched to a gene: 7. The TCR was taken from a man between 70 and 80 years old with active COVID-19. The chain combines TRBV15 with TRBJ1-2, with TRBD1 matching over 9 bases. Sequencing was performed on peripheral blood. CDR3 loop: CATSSPRTGANYGYTF. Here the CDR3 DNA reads TGTGCCACCAGCAGTCCTCGGACAGGGGCCAACTATGGCTACACCTTC.